The clone carrying this TCR beta chain has only a few counts. The antigen is undetermined. The data derive from a study of CD8+CD57+ T cells in acquired aplastic anemia. The germline V gene has CDR1 SGHVS and CDR2 FNYEAQ. The junction had 5 bases not matched to a gene; V was cut back by 1 base and J by 6 bases. This CDR3 has 15 residues. CD8+CD57+ cell expansion, shown by flow cytometry, had occurred in the patients selected for sequencing. The study, taken as a whole, reports: Any difference that existed in CD8+ Simpson's diversity between patients and controls was not significant.

TCR beta VDJ combinations and CDR3 sequences were profiled from genomic DNA. TCRdb passed the reads through MiXCR, listing each CDR3 protein once. The sample lists roughly 200,000 distinct CDR3 sequences; 50% to 65% were seen once. The chain joins TRBV7-6 to TRBJ1-2; TRBD1 matches at 10 bases. The sequencing sample was made of sorted CD4+, CD8+, or CD8+CD57+ T cells (not recorded which) from PBMCs. This clonotype was obtained from a human donor with aplastic anemia. The CDR3, as DNA: TGTGCCAGCAGCTTAGGAATGGGACAGGGGCATGGCTACACCTTC. Its translation: CASSLGMGQGHGYTF.